Presented here are 21 T cell receptor beta chains from one specimen sequenced in a study of blood T cells in healthy people across ages. Primers used in a second PCR of about 6 to 12 cycles were a sample-barcoded 5' primer and a J-beta primer mix. TCRdb re-derived calls from the 5' RACE reads in MiXCR, one entry per CDR3 protein. The sample shows approximately 1.5 million distinct CDR3 sequences, about 31% of them seen only once. The sequencing sample was made of blood. These receptors were collected from a woman aged 25-40 years in good health.

There are a few counts of this clonotype. The chain has TRBV3-1 and TRBJ2-7, with TRBD1 matching over 8 bases. This CDR3 region has 17 residues. V trimming: 2 bases; J trimming: 1 base; junction bases outside the gene matches: 10. Germline loops: CDR1 LGHDT, CDR2 YNNKEL (reference sequence). DNA of the CDR3: TGTGCCAGCAGCCAATACGACAGGGGATCCGTATCCTACGAGCAGTACTTC. It yields the protein CASSQYDRGSVSYEQYF.

This clonotype was observed a few times. The CDR3 DNA reads TGTGCCAGCAGTGTCAGACTAACAGGGGCATGGAATGAGCAGTTCTTC. Protein sequence: CASSVRLTGAWNEQFF. This rearrangement joins TRBV6-1 to TRBJ2-1, with 7 bases identical to TRBD1. The J segment lost 7 bases and the V segment lost 4 bases, leaving 13 bases of the junction unmatched. Germline V CDR1 and CDR2: MNHNS, SASEGT. The length of the CDR3 is 16 residues.

This clonotype was seen a few times. J is TRBJ2-5 and V is TRBV10-3; 7 positions agree with TRBD1. The closer fit of TRBJ2-7 to the DNA end suggests the J call may be wrong. CDR3 size: 16 residues. The germline V gene encodes CDR1 ENHRY and CDR2 SYGVKD. CDR3 sequence: CAISEGAPGQIDEQYF. CDR3 in DNA: TGTGCCATCAGTGAGGGAGCACCGGGACAGATCGACGAGCAGTACTTC.

This rearrangement joins TRBV5-4 to TRBJ1-2, with TRBD1 matching over 8 bases. Per the germline V gene, CDR1 is SGHNT and CDR2 is YYREEE (reference sequence). The trim removed 0 bases at V and 4 bases at J, leaving 2 bases unmatched. This CDR3 spans 14 amino acids. This CDR3 reads CASSLEGQVYGYTF. The CDR3 DNA reads TGTGCCAGCAGCTTGGAGGGACAGGTCTATGGCTACACCTTC.

The rearrangement uses TRBV2 and TRBJ2-7, with D maybe TRBD2 (6 bases). The ends were cut back, 7 bases at V and 6 bases at J, with 13 bases in the middle. The germline V gene has CDR1 SNHLY and CDR2 FYNNEI. This CDR3 has 12 amino acids. The CDR3 loop reads CASKPGDVEQYF. In DNA, the CDR3 is TGTGCCAGCAAACCGGGGGACGTCGAGCAGTACTTC.

The gene calls are TRBV7-8 and TRBJ2-7, with 7 bases that match TRBD1. Germline lookup yields CDR1 SGHVS and CDR2 FQNEAQ. CDR3 length equals 15 residues. J gave up 3 bases and V 3 bases, and 8 bases lay outside the gene matches. This CDR3 is CASSFDRVKLYEQYF. CDR3 in DNA: TGTGCCAGCAGCTTCGACAGGGTAAAGCTCTACGAGCAGTACTTC.

This clonotype has just a few counts. V and J are TRBV3-1 and TRBJ2-1, with D perhaps matching TRBD2 (6 bases). Trimming shortened V by 4 bases and J by 5 bases, and 30 bases separated the two germline ends. The CDR3 is made up of 20 amino acids. Germline V gives CDR1 LGHDT, CDR2 YNNKEL (reference sequence). CDR3 protein: CASSPMPRIIELGGHNEQFF. CDR3 nucleotides: TGTGCCAGCAGCCCGATGCCAAGGATAATTGAACTAGGAGGGCACAATGAGCAGTTCTTC.

This clonotype was detected a few times. V is TRBV20-1 and J is TRBJ1-2, with TRBD1 as a possible D gene (5 bases). There are 13 residues in the CDR3. V was cut by 0 bases and J by 3 bases, with 8 bases left in between. CDR1 is DFQATT and CDR2 is SNEGSKA in the germline V gene (reference sequence). The CDR3 sequence: CSAREDNDYGYTF. CDR3 DNA: TGCAGTGCTAGAGAGGACAACGACTATGGCTACACCTTC.

This chain joins TRBV20-1 and TRBJ2-3; D uncertain. V shed 3 bases and J shed 8 bases, with 9 bases lying between them. The CDR3 is made up of 11 amino acids. Germline-derived CDR1 and CDR2 are DFQATT and SNEGSKA (reference sequence). CDR3 protein: CSASLRSTQYF. In DNA, the CDR3 is TGCAGTGCTAGTCTGCGGTCTACGCAGTATTTT.

This chain uses TRBV4-2 with TRBJ2-3; 7 bases fit TRBD2. This CDR3 is built from 15 residues. In germline, CDR1 is LGHNA, CDR2 YNFKEQ. J lost 0 bases, V lost 2 bases, and 2 bases had no gene match. CDR3 protein: CASSQPGLSTDTQYF. The CDR3 DNA reads TGTGCCAGCAGCCAACCGGGACTAAGCACAGATACGCAGTATTTT.

A word on this clonotype: A clone one base away is much larger, so this may be a read error. This chain links TRBV4-1 with TRBJ2-5, with 10 bases that match TRBD1. The closer fit of TRBJ2-7 to the DNA end suggests the J call may be wrong. The CDR3 is 15 residues long. Germline V gene sequence: CDR1 MGHRA, CDR2 YSYEKL. DNA of the CDR3: TGCGCCGGCAGCCAAACCGGGACAGGGGACTACGAGCAGTACTTC. It is translated as CAGSQTGTGDYEQYF.

V gene TRBV28 combines with J gene TRBJ1-5; no reliable D call. CDR3 length: 14 residues. V shed 6 bases and J shed 0 bases, with 9 bases lying between them. Germline CDR1 is MDHEN and CDR2 is SYDVKM. CDR3 amino acids: CASSWAISNQPQHF. The CDR3 DNA is TGTGCCAGCAGCTGGGCCATTAGCAATCAGCCCCAGCATTTT.

In its sample, this clonotype was seen a few times. The chain joins TRBV6-5 to TRBJ1-1; D is unclear. The V end lost 0 bases, the J end lost 6 bases, and 26 bases lay between the germline ends. The CDR3 is made up of 19 amino acids. CDR1 and CDR2 (germline): MNHEY, SVGAGI. The CDR3, as DNA: TGTGCCAGCAGTTACTCGCGCCTGCAGGAGCGTTCTGGGATCGCTGAAGCTTTCTTT. This translates into CASSYSRLQERSGIAEAFF.

This chain joins TRBV20-1 and TRBJ1-4; D remains unclear. The V end lost 0 bases, the J end lost 4 bases, and 12 bases lay between the germline ends. The V gene's germline CDR1 is DFQATT and CDR2 SNEGSKA (reference sequence). CDR3 length equals 15 residues. The CDR3 region is CSAREREGGNEKLFF. In nucleotides, the CDR3 is TGCAGTGCTAGAGAGCGAGAGGGCGGTAATGAAAAACTGTTTTTT.

This clonotype has only a few counts. The chain recombines TRBV27 with TRBJ1-1, with 10 bases matching TRBD1. The CDR3 length is 15 residues. J lost 3 bases, V lost 6 bases, and 7 bases had no gene match. From germline, CDR1 is MNHEY and CDR2 SMNVEV (reference sequence). This CDR3 is CASSPGTGADTEAFF. CDR3 DNA sequence: TGTGCCAGCAGCCCGGGGACAGGGGCGGACACTGAAGCTTTCTTT.

This clonotype has only one observation. V is TRBV7-2 and J is TRBJ2-7; 7 nucleotides line up with TRBD2. The CDR3 is 12 residues long. Germline values: CDR1 SGHTA, CDR2 FQGNSA. Trimming took 2 bases from V and 9 from J; bases not matched to a gene: 4. The CDR3 coding sequence is TGTGCCAGCAGCTTAAGTGGGAGGGGGCAGTACTTC. It yields the protein CASSLSGRGQYF. Full variable domain (missing parts from reference TRBV7-2 and TRBJ2-7): GAGVSQSPSNKVTEKGKDVELRCDPISGHTALYWYRQSLGQGLEFLIYFQGNSAPDKSGLPSDRFSAERTGGSVSTLTIQRTQQEDSAVYLCASSLSGRGQYFGPGTRLTVT.

This clonotype was detected many times. This chain connects TRBV5-1 to TRBJ2-3; 15 nucleotides match TRBD2. With 5 bases clipped from V and 4 bases from J, the junction kept 5 bases outside the gene matches. Looked up from germline, CDR1 is SGHRS and CDR2 is YFSETQ. The CDR3 loop spans 16 amino acids. CDR3 region: CASRGLAGGVADTQYF. In DNA form, the CDR3 reads TGCGCCAGCAGGGGACTAGCGGGGGGTGTAGCAGATACGCAGTATTTT.

This clonotype came up a few times. The V and J genes are TRBV2 and TRBJ2-5, with D maybe TRBD1 (6 bases). The CDR3 is 12 residues long. CDR1 and CDR2 from the germline V gene are SNHLY and FYNNEI. The CDR3 protein is CVERTAQETQYF. CDR3 sequence (DNA): TGTGTCGAGAGGACAGCCCAAGAGACCCAGTACTTC. Full variable domain (remainder filled in from reference TRBV2 and TRBJ2-5): EPEVTQTPSHQVTQMGQEVILRCVPISNHLYFYWYRQILGQKVEFLVSFYNNEISEKSEIFDDQFSVERPDGSNFTLKIRSTKLEDSAMYFCVERTAQETQYFGPGTRLLVL.

The rearrangement joins TRBV19 to TRBJ2-7; the D call may be TRBD1 or TRBD2 (6 bases each). Trimming removed 3 bases at V and 2 bases at J, with 14 bases between. Germline-derived CDR1 and CDR2 are LNHDA and SQIVND (reference sequence). The CDR3 is 15 residues long. This CDR3 is CASSIGGRSPYEQYF. CDR3 coding DNA: TGTGCCAGTAGTATCGGGGGCAGGTCCCCCTACGAGCAGTACTTC.

CDR3 protein: CASSPHLAGGPMNEQFF. The CDR3 coding sequence is TGTGCCAGCAGCCCCCACTTGGCGGGAGGGCCTATGAATGAGCAGTTCTTC. V and J are TRBV11-2 and TRBJ2-1; 9 positions agree with TRBD2. CDR1 and CDR2 from the germline V gene are SGHAT and FQNNGV. The CDR3 is made up of 17 amino acids. The ends lost 5 bases at V and 7 bases at J; junction bases unmatched: 15.

The chain carries TRBV20-1 and TRBJ1-4, with D tentatively TRBD1 (6 bases). The germline V gene encodes CDR1 DFQATT and CDR2 SNEGSKA (reference sequence). This CDR3 spans 15 amino acids. The germline V and J ends were trimmed by 3 bases and 0 bases, with 11 bases remaining between them. The CDR3 coding sequence is TGCAGTGCTAGCCCAGGGGCGGCAACTAATGAAAAACTGTTTTTT. Translated: CSASPGAATNEKLFF.